These 13 T cell receptor beta chains originate from one sample sequenced in a study of EBV T-cell therapy then PD-1 blockade in nasopharyngeal carcinoma (dated by TCRdb to the early 2020s). No antigen is known for these receptors. The intended sense of this specimen's treatment or condition label: AdE1-LMPpoly-expanded autologous EBV-specific T-cell therapy followed by anti-PD-1 nivolumab. Library method: the immunoSEQ multiplex PCR assay. TCRdb obtained this table from immuneACCESS and retained in-frame rearrangements with V and J assigned. These tables miss some clones; where compared with another copy, unresolved V genes account for less than half of the shortfall, and the remainder is unexplained. This sample has about 17,000 clones in its table, and approximately 80% of those were observed once. Of the sample, approximately 28% falls within the top ten clones. This specimen consisted of CD8+ T cells from blood, obtained at day 0 from a patient whose treatment included autologous EBV-specific T cells and nivolumab. The receptors were gathered from a man in his forties with nasopharyngeal carcinoma.

This clone has more than one count but fewer than ten. This rearrangement joins TRBV5-3 to TRBJ1-5, with D perhaps TRBD1 (6 bases). TRBV5-3 is an ORF, with its function uncertain. Trimming left V 4 bases short and J 0 bases short, with 14 bases between. The CDR3 sequence is 16 residues long. In nucleotides, the CDR3 is TGTGCCAGAAGCGGACGGGGGCTCTATAGCAATCAGCCCCAGCATTTT. It yields the protein CARSGRGLYSNQPQHF.

The genes are TRBV13 and TRBJ2-3; no firm D call. The CDR3 totals 12 residues. Trimming removed 4 bases at V and 2 bases at J, with 4 bases between. The germline V gene has CDR1 PRHDT and CDR2 FYEKMQ (reference sequence). The CDR3 sequence is CASSSLTDTQYF. DNA of the CDR3: TGTGCCAGCAGCTCCCTCACAGATACGCAGTATTTT.

This sequence joins TRBV4-1 and TRBJ2-7; 8 bases line up with TRBD1. J lost 3 bases, V lost 0 bases, and 4 bases had no gene match. The CDR3 extends over 15 amino acids. Looked up from germline, CDR1 is MGHRA and CDR2 is YSYEKL. The CDR3 reads CASSQDAGGFYEQYF. The CDR3 DNA reads as TGCGCCAGCAGCCAAGACGCAGGGGGCTTCTACGAGCAGTACTTC.

The chain uses TRBV9 and TRBJ2-5; possibly TRBD1 or TRBD2 for D (5 bases each). Per germline, CDR1 SGDLS and CDR2 YYNGEE. The V and J ends lost 0 bases and 2 bases respectively, with 17 bases between them. The CDR3 is 17 amino acids. CDR3 sequence: CASSVAPPGEGQETQYF. The CDR3 DNA is TGTGCCAGCAGCGTAGCCCCTCCAGGAGAGGGGCAAGAGACCCAGTACTTC. Full variable domain (outside the CDR3, taken from reference TRBV9 and TRBJ2-5): DSGVTQTPKHLITATGQRVTLRCSPRSGDLSVYWYQQSLDQGLQFLIQYYNGEERAKGNILERFSAQQFPDLHSELNLSSLELGDSALYFCASSVAPPGEGQETQYFGPGTRLLVL.

The V gene is TRBV4-3, the J gene TRBJ1-4; D gene ambiguous. Trimming cost V 0 bases and J 4 bases, with 6 bases left between them. Per the germline V gene, CDR1 is LGHNA and CDR2 is YSLEER. The CDR3 length is 14 residues. The CDR3 nucleotides are TGCGCCAGCAGCCAAGAGACCGGTAATGAAAAACTGTTTTTT. Amino acid sequence: CASSQETGNEKLFF.

The V and J genes are TRBV24-1 and TRBJ2-2; D is possibly TRBD2 (5 bases). Germline values: CDR1 KGHDR, CDR2 SFDVKD. The V and J ends lost 4 bases and 1 base respectively, with 12 bases between them. This CDR3 has 16 residues. CDR3 in amino acids: CATSDRTYQNTGELFF. The CDR3 DNA reads TGTGCCACCAGTGACCGGACTTACCAGAACACCGGGGAGCTGTTTTTT.

The rearrangement links TRBV7-3 to TRBJ2-1; D perhaps matches TRBD2 (6 bases). The CDR3 spans 14 residues. V was cut by 4 bases and J by 6 bases, with 13 bases left in between. Germline V CDR1 and CDR2: SGHTA, FQGTGA. This CDR3 reads CASSSGGGSNEQFF. CDR3 nucleotide sequence: TGTGCCAGCAGCTCCGGTGGAGGGTCCAATGAGCAGTTCTTC.

This chain joins TRBV11-2 and TRBJ1-5, with 10 bases that match TRBD1. V gave up 5 bases and J gave up 4 bases; unmatched junction bases: 5. Per germline, CDR1 SGHAT and CDR2 FQNNGV. The CDR3 is 15 residues long. The CDR3 protein is CASSGGTGANQPQHF. The DNA of the CDR3 is TGTGCCAGCAGCGGTGGGACAGGGGCTAATCAGCCCCAGCATTTT.

The chain links TRBV12-5 to TRBJ2-1, with D uncertain. The germline V gene has CDR1 LGHNT and CDR2 FRNRAP. With 1 base removed from V and 9 bases from J, the gap between germline ends came to 10 bases. The CDR3 loop spans 13 amino acids. CDR3 amino acids: CASGLGGPGEQFF. CDR3 DNA sequence: TGTGCTAGTGGTTTGGGTGGGCCGGGTGAGCAGTTCTTC.

In regard to this clone: The same CDR3 also results from other DNA sequences found in this sample. The rearrangement joins TRBV4-3 to TRBJ2-2; 7 nucleotides line up with TRBD2. Trimming cost V 0 bases and J 6 bases; bases outside gene matches: 7. This CDR3 is 16 amino acids long. Per the germline V gene, CDR1 is LGHNA and CDR2 is YSLEER. The CDR3 DNA follows: TGCGCCAGCAGCCAAGACCCAAGTGGGGGGGCCGGGGAGCTGTTTTTT. Residues: CASSQDPSGGAGELFF.

The rearrangement links TRBV6-5 to TRBJ2-1; 10 nucleotides agree with TRBD2. This CDR3 has 15 residues. Germline V gene lookup returns CDR1 MNHEY and CDR2 SVGAGI. After removal of 7 bases from V and 2 bases from J, the junction contained 5 bases not matched to a gene. The CDR3 nucleotides are TGTGCCAGCACCCATACTAGCGGGGCCTACAATGAGCAGTTCTTC. This sequence encodes CASTHTSGAYNEQFF.

The V gene is TRBV7-9, the J gene TRBJ1-2; weak D call: TRBD1 (6 bases). The germline gives CDR1 SEHNR, CDR2 FQNEAQ (reference sequence). The length of the CDR3 is 17 residues. Trimming took off 5 bases at V and 0 bases at J, with 19 bases between the two ends. The CDR3 protein is CASSLSIPRGANYGYTF. CDR3 bases: TGTGCCAGCAGCCTCTCTATCCCCAGGGGAGCTAACTATGGCTACACCTTC.

V is TRBV6-2 or TRBV6-3 and J is TRBJ2-7; maybe TRBD2 (5 bases). Trimming removed 0 bases at V and 3 bases at J, with 12 bases between. Looked up from germline, CDR1 is MNHEY and CDR2 is SVGEGT. This CDR3 is 15 amino acids long. The CDR3 loop is CASSYSSGNLYEQYF. In nucleotides, the CDR3 is TGTGCCAGCAGTTACTCGTCCGGGAACCTCTACGAGCAGTACTTC.